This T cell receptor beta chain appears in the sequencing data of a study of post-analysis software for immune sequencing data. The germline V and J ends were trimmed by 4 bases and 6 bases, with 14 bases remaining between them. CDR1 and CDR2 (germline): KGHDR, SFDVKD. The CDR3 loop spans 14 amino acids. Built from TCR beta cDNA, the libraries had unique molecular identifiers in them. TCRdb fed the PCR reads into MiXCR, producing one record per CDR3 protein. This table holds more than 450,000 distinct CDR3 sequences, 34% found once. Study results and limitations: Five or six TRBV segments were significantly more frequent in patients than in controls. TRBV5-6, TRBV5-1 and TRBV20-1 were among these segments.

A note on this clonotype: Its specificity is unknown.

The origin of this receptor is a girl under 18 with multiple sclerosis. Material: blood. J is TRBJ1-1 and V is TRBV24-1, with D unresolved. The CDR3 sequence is CATSDPDHSAEAFF. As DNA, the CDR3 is TGTGCCACCAGTGACCCGGACCATAGCGCTGAAGCTTTCTTT.